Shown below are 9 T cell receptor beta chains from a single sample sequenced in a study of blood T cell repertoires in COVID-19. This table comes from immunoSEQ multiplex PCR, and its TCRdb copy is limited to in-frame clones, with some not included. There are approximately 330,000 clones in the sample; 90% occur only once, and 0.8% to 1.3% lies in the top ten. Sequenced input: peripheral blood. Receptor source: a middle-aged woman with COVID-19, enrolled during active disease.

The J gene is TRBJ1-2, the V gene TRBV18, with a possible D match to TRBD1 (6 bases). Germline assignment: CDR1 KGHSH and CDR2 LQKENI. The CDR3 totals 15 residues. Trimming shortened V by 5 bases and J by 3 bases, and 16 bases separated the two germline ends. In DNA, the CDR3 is TGTGCCAGCTCAGCTCCGGGGGGCAGGGACTATGGCTACACCTTC. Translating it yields CASSAPGGRDYGYTF.

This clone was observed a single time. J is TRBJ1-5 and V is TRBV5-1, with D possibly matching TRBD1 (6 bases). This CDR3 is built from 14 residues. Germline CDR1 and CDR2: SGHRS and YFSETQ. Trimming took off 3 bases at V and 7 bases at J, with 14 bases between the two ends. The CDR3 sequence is CASSWEQGGQPQHF. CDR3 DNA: TGCGCCAGCAGCTGGGAACAGGGTGGACAGCCCCAGCATTTT.

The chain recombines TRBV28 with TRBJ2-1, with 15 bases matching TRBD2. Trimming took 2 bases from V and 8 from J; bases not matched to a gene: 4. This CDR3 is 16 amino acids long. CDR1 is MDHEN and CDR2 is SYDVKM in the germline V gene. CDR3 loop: CASSLPGLAGGDEQFF. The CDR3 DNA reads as TGTGCCAGCAGTTTACCGGGACTAGCGGGAGGAGATGAGCAGTTCTTC. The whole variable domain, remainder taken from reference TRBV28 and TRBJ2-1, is DVKVTQSSRYLVKRTGEKVFLECVQDMDHENMFWYRQDPGLGLRLIYFSYDVKMKEKGDIPEGYSVSREKKERFSLILESASTNQTSMYLCASSLPGLAGGDEQFFGPGTRLTVL.

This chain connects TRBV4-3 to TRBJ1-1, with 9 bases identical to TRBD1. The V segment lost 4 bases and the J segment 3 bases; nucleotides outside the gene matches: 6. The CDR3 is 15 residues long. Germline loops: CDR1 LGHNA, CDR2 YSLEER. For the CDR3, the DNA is TGCGCCAGCAGCCTGGGGACAGGGAGGTACACTGAAGCTTTCTTT. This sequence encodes CASSLGTGRYTEAFF.

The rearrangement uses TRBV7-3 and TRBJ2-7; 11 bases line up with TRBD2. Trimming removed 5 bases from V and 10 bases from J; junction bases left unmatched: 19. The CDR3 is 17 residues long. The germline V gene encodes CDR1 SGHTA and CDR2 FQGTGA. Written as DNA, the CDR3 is TGTGCCAGCAGCCTGTTTCAGGGCGGTAGCGGGAGGGCCCACCAGTACTTC. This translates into CASSLFQGGSGRAHQYF.

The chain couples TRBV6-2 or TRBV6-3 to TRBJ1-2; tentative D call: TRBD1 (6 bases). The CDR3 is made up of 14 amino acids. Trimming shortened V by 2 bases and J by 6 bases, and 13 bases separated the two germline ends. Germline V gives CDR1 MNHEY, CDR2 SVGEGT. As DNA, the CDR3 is TGTGCCAGCAGTTACCCCGGGACAATCAATGGCTACACCTTC. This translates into CASSYPGTINGYTF.

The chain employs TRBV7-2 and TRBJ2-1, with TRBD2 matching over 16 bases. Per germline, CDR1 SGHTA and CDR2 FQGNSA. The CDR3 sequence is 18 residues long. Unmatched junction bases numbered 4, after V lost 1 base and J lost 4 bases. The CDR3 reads CASSLVPGLAGGYNEQFF. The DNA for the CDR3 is TGTGCCAGCAGCTTAGTCCCGGGACTAGCGGGGGGGTACAATGAGCAGTTCTTC.

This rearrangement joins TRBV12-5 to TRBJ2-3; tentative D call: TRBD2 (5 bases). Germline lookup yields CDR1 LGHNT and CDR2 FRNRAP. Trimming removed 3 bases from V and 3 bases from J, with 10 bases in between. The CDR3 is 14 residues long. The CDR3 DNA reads TGTGCTAGTGGTTTCGGGGTTGGGACAGATACGCAGTATTTT. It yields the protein CASGFGVGTDTQYF.

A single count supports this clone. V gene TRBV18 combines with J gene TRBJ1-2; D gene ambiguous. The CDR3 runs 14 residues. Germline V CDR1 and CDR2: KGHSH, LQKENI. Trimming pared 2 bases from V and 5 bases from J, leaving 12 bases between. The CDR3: CASSPNRDGYGYTF. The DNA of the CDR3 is TGTGCCAGCTCACCAAACCGGGATGGTTATGGCTACACCTTC.